Below, 28 T cell receptor beta chains from the same sample are listed, as sequenced in a study of shared clonotypes between healthy human individuals. Assay: immunoSEQ multiplex PCR; the TCRdb copy retains only in-frame clones and omits some. The sample contains some 2,500,000 clones, over 85% of which appear only once. Sequenced: naive CD4+ T cells from PBMCs. The subset here: CD45RA+ positively selected. These receptors were obtained from a man between 18 and 35 years old in good health. Some clones in this sample may be carry-over from other donors' samples.

V and J are TRBV29-1 and TRBJ2-1; TRBD1 or TRBD2 may be the D gene (6 bases each). Germline V gives CDR1 SQVTM, CDR2 ANQGSEA. CDR3 length: 12 residues. V was shortened by 4 bases and J by 8 bases, with 12 bases between the two germline ends. CDR3 DNA sequence: TGCAGCGTTGTTGGGGGGCTCGATGAGCAGTTCTTC. Protein product: CSVVGGLDEQFF.

The gene calls are TRBV9 and TRBJ1-5; a weak D match, TRBD1 (6 bases). Germline CDR1 SGDLS, CDR2 YYNGEE. The CDR3 totals 16 residues. Trimming pared 0 bases from V and 3 bases from J, leaving 13 bases between. Here the CDR3 reads CASSVGSGGPNQPQHF. CDR3 sequence (DNA): TGTGCCAGCAGCGTAGGGTCGGGGGGCCCCAATCAGCCCCAGCATTTT.

The rearrangement uses TRBV5-8 and TRBJ2-3; possibly TRBD1 for D (5 bases). In germline, CDR1 is SGHTS, CDR2 YDEGEE. The CDR3 totals 15 residues. Trimming left V 2 bases short and J 2 bases short, with 12 bases between. CDR3 sequence (DNA): TGTGCCAGCAGCTTTGGGGCCAGGTTCACAGATACGCAGTATTTT. Protein: CASSFGARFTDTQYF.

The chain uses TRBV19 and TRBJ1-2; D is undetermined. The CDR3 spans 14 residues. In germline, CDR1 is LNHDA, CDR2 SQIVND (reference sequence). V dropped 3 bases and J dropped 0 bases, with 8 bases sitting between them. The CDR3 spells CASSIAGPNYGYTF. CDR3 DNA sequence: TGTGCCAGTAGTATCGCAGGTCCTAACTATGGCTACACCTTC.

This clone was found once. This sequence joins TRBV5-1 and TRBJ1-4; 10 nucleotides line up with TRBD1. The CDR3 is 15 amino acids. Trimming at V came to 6 bases and at J to 7 bases, leaving 9 bases not matched to a gene. Germline CDR1 and CDR2: SGHRS and YFSETQ. CDR3 amino acids: CASTRSGTGVEKLFF. As DNA, the CDR3 is TGCGCCAGCACCCGCTCCGGGACAGGGGTTGAAAAACTGTTTTTT.

The chain joins TRBV19 to TRBJ1-5; D is unclear. This CDR3 is 15 amino acids long. CDR1 and CDR2 (germline): LNHDA, SQIVND (reference sequence). Trimming took off 5 bases at V and 1 base at J, with 12 bases between the two ends. The CDR3 region has the DNA TGTGCCAGTAGTTCAATCAGGCAGAGCAATCAGCCCCAGCATTTT. Its translation is CASSSIRQSNQPQHF.

This chain links TRBV4-1 with TRBJ2-1; 12 bases align to TRBD1. There are 16 residues in the CDR3. V lost 4 bases to trimming and J lost 8 bases; unmatched junction nucleotides: 9. The V gene's germline CDR1 is MGHRA and CDR2 YSYEKL. Written as DNA, the CDR3 is TGCGCCAGCAGCCCACTAGGGACAGGGGGCATCGATGAGCAGTTCTTC. Translation gives CASSPLGTGGIDEQFF.

The rearrangement uses TRBV4-3 and TRBJ2-3; TRBD2 matches 13 bases. The CDR3 is 18 residues long. Germline CDR1 reads LGHNA; CDR2 reads YSLEER. Trimming at V came to 2 bases and at J to 2 bases, leaving 7 bases not matched to a gene. The CDR3 spells CASSQWTSGGYLTDTQYF. In DNA, the CDR3 is TGCGCCAGCAGCCAATGGACTAGCGGGGGATATCTCACAGATACGCAGTATTTT.

The genes are TRBV30 and TRBJ1-2; 7 positions match TRBD1. V was pared by 2 bases and J by 3 bases, with 3 bases of the junction left unmatched. The CDR3 totals 13 residues. Germline values: CDR1 GTSNPN, CDR2 SVGIG (reference sequence). The CDR3 DNA reads TGTGCCTGGAGTCGCGGGACAGACTATGGCTACACCTTC. Protein product: CAWSRGTDYGYTF.

The genes are TRBV27 and TRBJ2-5, with 7 bases fitting TRBD2. This CDR3 has 15 amino acids. Germline trimming cut 5 bases from V and 0 bases from J; bases unmatched to any gene: 6. Per the germline V gene, CDR1 is MNHEY and CDR2 is SMNVEV (reference sequence). The CDR3 spells CASSTSGVYQETQYF. DNA of the CDR3: TGTGCCAGCAGTACGAGCGGGGTGTACCAAGAGACCCAGTACTTC.

The V gene is TRBV5-1, the J gene TRBJ1-1, with D perhaps matching TRBD1 (5 bases). CDR1 SGHRS and CDR2 YFSETQ come from the germline V gene. V was shortened by 4 bases and J by 0 bases, with 16 bases between the two germline ends. The CDR3 totals 16 residues. CDR3 sequence reads: CASSAGYGALNTEAFF. In nucleotides, the CDR3 is TGCGCCAGCAGCGCAGGGTATGGGGCACTGAACACTGAAGCTTTCTTT.

The chain has TRBV18 and TRBJ2-1; D ambiguous. V was trimmed by 8 bases and J by 5 bases, leaving 19 bases between them. CDR3 length: 15 residues. Per the germline V gene, CDR1 is KGHSH and CDR2 is LQKENI. Here the CDR3 DNA reads TGTGCCAGCCTCGTCCTGTCCGCGGACCACAATGAGCAGTTCTTC. As protein: CASLVLSADHNEQFF.

The rearrangement joins TRBV2 to TRBJ1-1, with a tentative D call TRBD1 (6 bases). With 7 bases removed from V and 1 base from J, the gap between germline ends came to 10 bases. This CDR3 region has 13 residues. Looked up from germline, CDR1 is SNHLY and CDR2 is FYNNEI. The CDR3 nucleotides are TGTGCCAGCAACCTGGACAGGAACACTGAAGCTTTCTTT. It codes for CASNLDRNTEAFF.

The V and J genes are TRBV18 and TRBJ2-3; D gene unclear. Per the germline V gene, CDR1 is KGHSH and CDR2 is LQKENI. Trimming removed 5 bases at V and 0 bases at J, with 6 bases between. The CDR3 runs 13 residues. CDR3 protein: CASSWASTDTQYF. The CDR3 coding sequence is TGTGCCAGCTCATGGGCTAGCACAGATACGCAGTATTTT.

This chain uses TRBV7-3 with TRBJ2-1, with D hard to call. The CDR3 extends over 15 amino acids. V lost 2 bases and J 0 bases, leaving 8 bases between the germline ends. CDR1 and CDR2 (germline): SGHTA, FQGTGA. Written as DNA, the CDR3 is TGTGCCAGCAGCTTAGGCCCGCACTCCTACAATGAGCAGTTCTTC. Amino acid sequence: CASSLGPHSYNEQFF.

This clone has a single count. The chain recombines TRBV19 with TRBJ1-5; the D gene is possibly TRBD1 (6 bases). V lost 6 bases and J 2 bases, leaving 20 bases between the germline ends. Germline assignment: CDR1 LNHDA and CDR2 SQIVND (reference sequence). The CDR3 consists of 17 residues. The CDR3 region is CASSLFEAGERNQPQHF. The CDR3 DNA reads TGTGCCAGTAGCCTTTTTGAAGCAGGGGAACGCAATCAGCCCCAGCATTTT.

The chain links TRBV12-5 to TRBJ1-2, with D unresolved. This CDR3 region has 15 residues. Germline V gene lookup returns CDR1 LGHNT and CDR2 FRNRAP. The V and J ends lost 3 bases and 0 bases respectively, with 11 bases between them. The CDR3 reads CASGFPAGANYGYTF. The DNA of the CDR3 is TGTGCTAGTGGTTTCCCGGCCGGGGCTAACTATGGCTACACCTTC.

The chain has TRBV4-2 and TRBJ2-7; 7 positions match TRBD2. The CDR3 length is 15 residues. CDR1 is LGHNA and CDR2 is YNFKEQ in the germline V gene. V dropped 0 bases and J dropped 0; count of bases not matched to a gene: 2. CDR3 DNA: TGTGCCAGCAGCCAAGAGGGGACTACCTCCTACGAGCAGTACTTC. Translation gives CASSQEGTTSYEQYF.

Only a few counts were recorded for this clone. This chain connects TRBV6-4 to TRBJ1-1; D not certain. V shed 2 bases and J shed 6 bases, with 10 bases lying between them. CDR3 length: 13 residues. Germline loops: CDR1 MRHNA, CDR2 SNTAGT. CDR3 in amino acids: CASSDELGSEAFF. The CDR3 nucleotides read TGTGCCAGCAGTGACGAGCTCGGTTCTGAAGCTTTCTTT.

The V gene is TRBV9, the J gene TRBJ2-1, with TRBD2 matching 8 bases. Germline V gene lookup returns CDR1 SGDLS and CDR2 YYNGEE. Trimming cost V 3 bases and J 4 bases; bases outside gene matches: 9. The CDR3 totals 16 residues. The CDR3 protein is CASSGSGTTNYNEQFF. CDR3 nucleotides: TGTGCCAGCAGCGGTAGCGGGACGACCAATTACAATGAGCAGTTCTTC.

The gene calls are TRBV7-9 and TRBJ1-4, with 7 bases fitting TRBD1. CDR3 length: 14 residues. Per the germline V gene, CDR1 is SEHNR and CDR2 is FQNEAQ (reference sequence). J lost 8 bases, V lost 3 bases, and 6 bases had no gene match. CDR3 sequence (DNA): TGTGCCAGCAGCTTCGGGACAGAGGGCGAAAAACTGTTTTTT. Encoded protein: CASSFGTEGEKLFF. The full variable domain, rest sourced from reference TRBV7-9 and TRBJ1-4, is DTGVSQNPRHKITKRGQNVTFRCDPISEHNRLYWYRQTLGQGPEFLTYFQNEAQLEKSRLLSDRFSAERPKGSFSTLEIQRTEQGDSAMYLCASSFGTEGEKLFFGSGTQLSVL.

V gene TRBV11-2 combines with J gene TRBJ2-3; no firm D call. The CDR3 has 14 amino acids. V was cut by 4 bases and J by 2 bases, with 10 bases left in between. Germline V lookup: CDR1 SGHAT, CDR2 FQNNGV. The CDR3 loop reads CASSYSQTTDTQYF. CDR3 bases: TGTGCCAGCAGCTATAGTCAGACCACAGATACGCAGTATTTT. The variable domain in full, completed from reference TRBV11-2 and TRBJ2-3, reads EAGVAQSPRYKIIEKRQSVAFWCNPISGHATLYWYQQILGQGPKLLIQFQNNGVVDDSQLPKDRFSAERLKGVDSTLKIQPAKLEDSAVYLCASSYSQTTDTQYFGPGTRLTVL.

The chain links TRBV5-1 to TRBJ2-7, with 10 bases matching TRBD2. CDR1 is SGHRS and CDR2 is YFSETQ in the germline V gene. After removal of 4 bases from V and 2 bases from J, the junction contained 3 bases not matched to a gene. The length of the CDR3 is 14 residues. CDR3 nucleotides: TGCGCCAGCAGCGCGAGCGGGGGGGCCTACGAGCAGTACTTC. This translates into CASSASGGAYEQYF.

This clone has only one observation. The rearrangement uses TRBV28 and TRBJ2-3; D not certain. Trimming took off 4 bases at V and 4 bases at J, with 6 bases between the two ends. Germline V gene lookup returns CDR1 MDHEN and CDR2 SYDVKM. The length of the CDR3 is 12 residues. CDR3 in DNA: TGTGCCAGCAGTTCCGGCCCAGATACGCAGTATTTT. Protein: CASSSGPDTQYF. The variable domain in full, completed from reference TRBV28 and TRBJ2-3, reads DVKVTQSSRYLVKRTGEKVFLECVQDMDHENMFWYRQDPGLGLRLIYFSYDVKMKEKGDIPEGYSVSREKKERFSLILESASTNQTSMYLCASSSGPDTQYFGPGTRLTVL.

The rearrangement uses TRBV7-9 and TRBJ1-4, with a weak D call TRBD1 (5 bases). CDR1 SEHNR and CDR2 FQNEAQ come from the germline V gene (reference sequence). V dropped 4 bases and J dropped 2 bases, with 8 bases sitting between them. The CDR3 has 14 residues. The CDR3: CASSSDITNEKLFF. The CDR3, as DNA: TGTGCCAGCAGCTCGGACATTACTAATGAAAAACTGTTTTTT.

This chain joins TRBV5-4 and TRBJ2-1; 7 bases fit TRBD2. J was trimmed by 8 bases and V by 4 bases; bases with no gene match: 15. This CDR3 has 16 amino acids. In germline, CDR1 is SGHNT, CDR2 YYREEE (reference sequence). The CDR3 nucleotides are TGTGCCAGCAGCCACGGTGGGCTAGCGGCTGTCGATGAGCAGTTCTTC. Its translation is CASSHGGLAAVDEQFF.

The chain combines TRBV4-1 with TRBJ1-4, with 7 bases lining up with TRBD1. The junction had 10 bases not matched to a gene; V was cut back by 7 bases and J by 5 bases. This CDR3 has 15 residues. Germline assignment: CDR1 MGHRA and CDR2 YSYEKL. The CDR3 protein is CASKQTGTVNEKLFF. The CDR3, as DNA: TGCGCCAGCAAACAAACCGGGACAGTGAATGAAAAACTGTTTTTT.

V usage is TRBV19 and J usage is TRBJ1-3; D remains ambiguous. CDR3 length: 15 residues. Trimming took off 3 bases at V and 0 bases at J, with 9 bases between the two ends. In germline, CDR1 is LNHDA, CDR2 SQIVND (reference sequence). The CDR3 nucleotides are TGTGCCAGTAGTATCATAGCTTTCTCTGGAAACACCATATATTTT. Its protein product is CASSIIAFSGNTIYF.